This T cell receptor (beta chain) was obtained from a study of identical twins. CDR3 size: 14 residues. V shed 2 bases, J shed 2 bases, and the junction held 4 bases outside the gene matches. Germline loops: CDR1 SGHDT, CDR2 YYEEEE. Regarding the study as a whole: Not following the same donors, the study drew its conclusions from cross-sectional statistical analysis. A partial confounding effect on zero-insertion analyses could come from invariant MAIT and iNKT cells. Twins shared out-of-frame alpha sequences with excess low generation probability.

A universal primer site was created by template switching, with the cDNA bearing unique molecular identifiers. TCRdb passed the 5' RACE reads through MiXCR, listing each CDR3 protein once. Found here are approximately 890,000 distinct CDR3 sequences, roughly 12% of them singletons; the top ten hold about 1.5%. A note on this clonotype: Its antigen is undetermined.

These data also formed part of another study, on yellow fever vaccine responses in identical twins.

The sequence was collected from a woman younger than 35 in good health. The chain has TRBV5-6 and TRBJ2-7; 7 bases map to TRBD2. Sequenced input: PBMCs. CDR3: CASSFGGSPYEQYF. For the CDR3, the DNA is TGTGCCAGCAGCTTCGGCGGGAGCCCCTACGAGCAGTACTTC.